Below, 21 T cell receptor beta chains from the same sample are listed, as sequenced in a study of neurological immune-mediated disorders. TCRdb analysed the 5' RACE reads with MiXCR anew, one entry per CDR3 protein. Of tens of thousands of distinct CDR3 sequences listed, about a tenth are singletons. Sequencing used PBMCs. The source is a man between 35 and 55 years old in good health.

Many counts were recorded for this clonotype. The chain recombines TRBV5-1 with TRBJ2-2; D uncertain. The CDR3 runs 15 residues. The V end was cut by 6 bases, the J end by 0 bases, with 12 bases between. In germline, CDR1 is SGHRS, CDR2 YFSETQ. The DNA of the CDR3 is TGCGCCAGCATAGTAGGGAACTCGAACACCGGGGAGCTGTTTTTT. It encodes CASIVGNSNTGELFF.

This clonotype was seen more than once but under ten times. V is TRBV11-2 and J is TRBJ2-5; 11 positions agree with TRBD2. The V gene end was trimmed by 5 bases and the J gene end by 2 bases; junction bases not matched to a gene: 10. Germline CDR1 reads SGHAT; CDR2 reads FQNNGV. This CDR3 contains 17 residues. CDR3 loop: CASSQTGTSGPQETQYF. The CDR3 DNA sequence: TGTGCCAGCAGCCAAACCGGGACTAGCGGCCCTCAAGAGACCCAGTACTTC. The full variable domain, completed using reference TRBV11-2 and TRBJ2-5, is EAGVAQSPRYKIIEKRQSVAFWCNPISGHATLYWYQQILGQGPKLLIQFQNNGVVDDSQLPKDRFSAERLKGVDSTLKIQPAKLEDSAVYLCASSQTGTSGPQETQYFGPGTRLLVL.

This clonotype has at least ten counts. This rearrangement joins TRBV24-1 to TRBJ2-3; D unresolved. Trimming left V 3 bases short and J 1 base short, with 13 bases between. Germline V gene sequence: CDR1 KGHDR, CDR2 SFDVKD. The CDR3 spans 16 residues. The CDR3 here is CATSDPADGRTDTQYF. As DNA, the CDR3 is TGTGCCACCAGTGATCCTGCGGACGGCCGCACAGATACGCAGTATTTT.

This clonotype was recorded at least ten times. The chain is built from TRBV7-2 and TRBJ2-3; D may be TRBD2 (6 bases). The CDR3 extends over 15 amino acids. Germline V gene lookup returns CDR1 SGHTA and CDR2 FQGNSA. The V end was cut by 5 bases, the J end by 1 base, with 13 bases between. The CDR3 region is CASSISSGGTDTQYF. The CDR3 region has the DNA TGTGCCAGCAGCATATCCTCGGGGGGCACAGATACGCAGTATTTT.

This clonotype was detected many times. The chain has TRBV20-1 and TRBJ2-7; tentatively, D is TRBD1 (6 bases). The V and J ends lost 2 bases and 9 bases respectively, with 20 bases between them. The CDR3 contains 14 residues. CDR1 is DFQATT, CDR2 SNEGSKA, per germline (reference sequence). CDR3 sequence: CSARKDSSDTSQYF. CDR3 nucleotide sequence: TGCAGTGCTAGAAAGGACAGCTCGGACACCTCGCAGTACTTC.

This clonotype was counted many times. The V call is TRBV29-1, the J call TRBJ2-1; 9 nucleotides line up with TRBD2. V shed 7 bases, J shed 9 bases, and the junction held 13 bases outside the gene matches. The CDR3 loop spans 14 amino acids. Germline assignment: CDR1 SQVTM and CDR2 ANQGSEA. CDR3 DNA sequence: TGCAGCGGGATAGCGGGAGTTCGGCCTCGTGAGCAGTTCTTC. It yields the protein CSGIAGVRPREQFF.

Comments on this clonotype: At one of its ends the junction is not consistent with the germline gene, which may arise from a read error. V is TRBV7-3 and J is TRBJ2-1, with 9 bases lining up with TRBD2. Germline CDR1 is SGHTA and CDR2 is FQGTGA. CDR3 size: 15 residues. The CDR3 loop is CASSLTSGSADEHFF. DNA for the CDR3: TGTGCCAGCAGCTTAACTAGCGGGAGCGCGGATGAGCACTTCTTC.

V is TRBV5-1 and J is TRBJ2-1; 13 bases are a match to TRBD2. This CDR3 region has 15 residues. With 7 bases clipped from V and 6 bases from J, the junction kept 7 bases outside the gene matches. The V gene's germline CDR1 is SGHRS and CDR2 YFSETQ. The chain's CDR3 is CASGLTSGGSNEQFF. CDR3 in DNA: TGCGCCAGCGGATTGACTAGCGGGGGGTCCAATGAGCAGTTCTTC.

This clonotype was recorded at least ten times. CDR3 in amino acids: CASVSYNEQFF. For the CDR3, the DNA is TGTGCCAGCGTTTCGTACAATGAGCAGTTCTTC. This sequence joins TRBV12-3 or TRBV12-4 and TRBJ2-1, with no clear D. The CDR3 totals 11 residues. V lost 8 bases and J 4 bases, leaving 6 bases between the germline ends.

This clonotype was recorded many times. The chain carries TRBV12-3 or TRBV12-4 and TRBJ1-1, with a possible D match to TRBD1 (6 bases). This CDR3 is built from 15 residues. Trimming stripped 8 bases from V and 0 bases from J, with 16 bases between. CDR3 in DNA: TGTGCCAGCTGGGGATCCGGGACAATGAACACTGAAGCTTTCTTT. It codes for CASWGSGTMNTEAFF.

This clonotype showed up many times. The rearrangement joins TRBV29-1 to TRBJ2-5, with D perhaps matching TRBD2 (6 bases). CDR1 is SQVTM and CDR2 is ANQGSEA in the germline V gene. Trimming shortened V by 7 bases and J by 5 bases, and 14 bases separated the two germline ends. The CDR3 length is 12 residues. CDR3 bases: TGCAGCGCTAAGACGGCGGGGGAGACCCAGTACTTC. Translation: CSAKTAGETQYF.

This clonotype occurred many times. The chain has TRBV5-4 and TRBJ1-2, with D hard to call. V gave up 4 bases and J gave up 4 bases, with 11 bases separating them. There are 13 residues in the CDR3. The germline gives CDR1 SGHNT, CDR2 YYREEE (reference sequence). CDR3 residues: CASSQDSSYGYTF. The CDR3 DNA reads TGTGCCAGCAGCCAGGACTCGTCCTATGGCTACACCTTC.

The sample holds many counts of this clonotype. This chain links TRBV7-8 with TRBJ1-2; D unresolved. The V end was cut by 5 bases, the J end by 7 bases, with 17 bases between. The CDR3 has 14 amino acids. CDR1 and CDR2 (germline): SGHVS, FQNEAQ. The CDR3 region is CASSPHMARSGYTF. The CDR3 DNA is TGTGCCAGCAGCCCCCATATGGCGCGGAGTGGCTACACCTTC.

On this clonotype: This clone may be a read error of a much larger clone one base away. The missing conserved phenylalanine or tryptophan at the end of this CDR3 makes a read error likely. This chain joins TRBV12-3 or TRBV12-4 and TRBJ2-2, with no clear D. Trimming cost V 1 base and J 6 bases, with 6 bases left between them. The CDR3 consists of 13 residues. CDR3 protein: CASSLGWAGELFS. CDR3 coding DNA: TGTGCCAGCAGTTTAGGTTGGGCCGGGGAGCTGTTTTCT.

This clonotype was recorded at least ten times. The chain employs TRBV7-2 and TRBJ2-1; 8 nucleotides align to TRBD1. V gave up 3 bases and J gave up 10 bases; unmatched junction bases: 8. The germline V gene has CDR1 SGHTA and CDR2 FQGNSA. This CDR3 has 14 residues. The CDR3 reads CASSLGRGPGEQFF. CDR3 in DNA: TGTGCCAGCAGCTTGGGCAGGGGGCCAGGAGAGCAGTTCTTC.

This clonotype was seen repeatedly, ten times or more. The chain has TRBV12-3 or TRBV12-4 and TRBJ2-3, with D unclear. The CDR3 extends over 12 amino acids. Trimming removed 3 bases from V and 6 bases from J, with 7 bases in between. The CDR3 reads CASSFPADTQYF. The CDR3 DNA sequence: TGTGCCAGCAGTTTCCCGGCCGATACGCAGTATTTT.

This clonotype came up many times. The J gene is TRBJ2-2, the V gene TRBV9; D gene unclear. Germline V gene lookup returns CDR1 SGDLS and CDR2 YYNGEE. Trimming pared 1 base from V and 7 bases from J, leaving 8 bases between. The CDR3 sequence is 13 residues long. CDR3 amino acids: CASSVQLGGELFF. In nucleotides, the CDR3 is TGTGCCAGCAGCGTACAGCTCGGCGGGGAGCTGTTTTTT.

This clonotype showed up many times. The rearrangement links TRBV5-1 to TRBJ2-1, with 13 bases matching TRBD2. From germline, CDR1 is SGHRS and CDR2 YFSETQ. The CDR3 sequence is 16 residues long. The V segment lost 2 bases and the J segment 6 bases; nucleotides outside the gene matches: 5. The CDR3 DNA is TGCGCCAGCAGCTTTAGACTAGCGGGGGGACCCAATGAGCAGTTCTTC. Protein: CASSFRLAGGPNEQFF.

This clonotype was observed at least ten times. The V and J genes are TRBV20-1 and TRBJ2-7; TRBD1 might be the D (5 bases). The CDR3 has 13 residues. The V gene's germline CDR1 is DFQATT and CDR2 SNEGSKA (reference sequence). V lost 3 bases and J 3 bases, leaving 12 bases between the germline ends. The CDR3 loop is CSARKDTFYEQYF. CDR3 coding DNA: TGCAGTGCTAGGAAGGACACATTCTACGAGCAGTACTTC.

In its sample, this clonotype was seen many times. J is TRBJ2-7 and V is TRBV7-2; D uncertain. Germline values: CDR1 SGHTA, CDR2 FQGNSA. CDR3 length: 13 residues. Trimming took 5 bases from V and 1 from J, leaving 9 bases between them. Here the CDR3 DNA reads TGTGCCAGCAGCCCCGCGATTTCCTACGAGCAGTACTTC. Translation: CASSPAISYEQYF. Drawing the rest from reference TRBV7-2 and TRBJ2-7, the complete variable domain is GAGVSQSPSNKVTEKGKDVELRCDPISGHTALYWYRQSLGQGLEFLIYFQGNSAPDKSGLPSDRFSAERTGGSVSTLTIQRTQQEDSAVYLCASSPAISYEQYFGPGTRLTVT.

This clonotype was observed a single time. The rearrangement joins TRBV19 to TRBJ2-1, with D unclear. Per the germline V gene, CDR1 is LNHDA and CDR2 is SQIVND (reference sequence). Trimming removed 5 bases from V and 4 bases from J, with 15 bases in between. The CDR3 loop spans 15 amino acids. The CDR3 DNA follows: TGTGCCAGTAGTCCCATTGTGGTGGGTTACAATGAGCAGTTCTTC. It encodes CASSPIVVGYNEQFF.